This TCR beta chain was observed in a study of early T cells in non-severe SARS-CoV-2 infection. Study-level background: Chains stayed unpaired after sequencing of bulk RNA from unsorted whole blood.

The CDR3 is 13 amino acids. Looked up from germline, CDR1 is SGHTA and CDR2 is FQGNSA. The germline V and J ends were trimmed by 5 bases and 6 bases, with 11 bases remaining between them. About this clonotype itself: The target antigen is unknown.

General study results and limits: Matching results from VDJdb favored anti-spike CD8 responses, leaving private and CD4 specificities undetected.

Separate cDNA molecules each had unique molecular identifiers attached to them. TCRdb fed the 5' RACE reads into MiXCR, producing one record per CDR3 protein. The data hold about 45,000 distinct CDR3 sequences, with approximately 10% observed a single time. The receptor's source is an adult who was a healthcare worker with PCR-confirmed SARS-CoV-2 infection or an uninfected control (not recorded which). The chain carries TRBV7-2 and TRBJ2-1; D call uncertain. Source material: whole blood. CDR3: CASSPRRLNEQFF. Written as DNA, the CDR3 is TGTGCCAGCAGCCCGAGACGGCTCAATGAGCAGTTCTTC.